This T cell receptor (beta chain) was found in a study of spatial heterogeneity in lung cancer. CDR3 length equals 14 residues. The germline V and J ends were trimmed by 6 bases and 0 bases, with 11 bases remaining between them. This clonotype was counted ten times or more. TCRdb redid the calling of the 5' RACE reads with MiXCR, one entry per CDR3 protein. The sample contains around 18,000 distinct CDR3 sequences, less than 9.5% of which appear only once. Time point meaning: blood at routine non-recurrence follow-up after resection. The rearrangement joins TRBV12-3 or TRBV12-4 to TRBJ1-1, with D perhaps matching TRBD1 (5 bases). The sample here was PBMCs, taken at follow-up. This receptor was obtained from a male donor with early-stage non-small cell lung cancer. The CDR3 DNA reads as TGTGCCAGCAGACGACAGAGACTGAACACTGAAGCTTTCTTT. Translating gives CASRRQRLNTEAFF.